Below, 16 T cell receptor beta chains from the same sample are listed, as sequenced in a study of blood T cell repertoires in COVID-19. This table comes from immunoSEQ multiplex PCR, and its TCRdb copy is limited to in-frame clones, with some not included. The table has about 59,000 clones, over 80% seen once. Sequenced input: peripheral blood. These receptors were taken from a woman at least 80 years old with acute or convalescent COVID-19.

This clone was observed a single time. The chain joins TRBV6-2 or TRBV6-3 to TRBJ2-4, with a weak D call TRBD2 (5 bases). With 5 bases removed from V and 1 base from J, the gap between germline ends came to 12 bases. This CDR3 has 15 residues. Germline V lookup: CDR1 MNHEY, CDR2 SVGEGT. The DNA of the CDR3 is TGTGCCAGCAGTCCCACGGGGTACGCCAAAAACATTCAGTACTTC. This sequence encodes CASSPTGYAKNIQYF.

The chain employs TRBV7-9 and TRBJ2-5; 8 bases match TRBD2. After removal of 2 bases from V and 6 bases from J, the junction contained 8 bases not matched to a gene. There are 15 residues in the CDR3. Germline CDR1 and CDR2: SEHNR and FQNEAQ (reference sequence). The CDR3 DNA follows: TGTGCCAGCAGCTTATCGGGTAGCGGGGTAAAGACCCAGTACTTC. Its protein is CASSLSGSGVKTQYF. The whole variable domain, filled in from reference TRBV7-9 and TRBJ2-5, reads DTGVSQNPRHKITKRGQNVTFRCDPISEHNRLYWYRQTLGQGPEFLTYFQNEAQLEKSRLLSDRFSAERPKGSFSTLEIQRTEQGDSAMYLCASSLSGSGVKTQYFGPGTRLLVL.

The gene calls are TRBV18 and TRBJ1-1, with 7 bases matching TRBD1. CDR1 KGHSH and CDR2 LQKENI come from the germline V gene. Trimming took 2 bases from V and 3 from J; bases not matched to a gene: 3. The CDR3 is made up of 14 amino acids. CDR3 region: CASSPGQAYTEAFF. CDR3 in DNA: TGTGCCAGCTCACCAGGACAGGCTTACACTGAAGCTTTCTTT.

V and J are TRBV29-1 and TRBJ1-1, with a possible D match to TRBD1 (6 bases). Germline V lookup: CDR1 SQVTM, CDR2 ANQGSEA. Trimming took off 5 bases at V and 4 bases at J, with 14 bases between the two ends. This CDR3 spans 13 amino acids. As DNA, the CDR3 is TGCAGCGTTTCAGGGGTTACTTTCACTGAAGCTTTCTTT. As protein: CSVSGVTFTEAFF.

The chain links TRBV13 to TRBJ2-1; TRBD2 might be the D (5 bases). CDR1 and CDR2 (germline): PRHDT, FYEKMQ (reference sequence). The CDR3 has 16 amino acids. V was shortened by 6 bases and J by 5 bases, with 20 bases between the two germline ends. CDR3 sequence (DNA): TGTGCCAGCAGTTCCGAGGCTAAGTGGGAGAACAATGAGCAGTTCTTC. Its protein is CASSSEAKWENNEQFF.

The chain links TRBV4-1 to TRBJ2-4, with TRBD2 matching over 7 bases. V shed 0 bases and J 11 bases; nucleotides not matched to a gene: 7. The CDR3 has 14 amino acids. The germline V gene encodes CDR1 MGHRA and CDR2 YSYEKL. The CDR3 DNA is TGCGCCAGCAGCCAAGAGGTCTGGGGGGGAGTTCAGTACTTC. Translating gives CASSQEVWGGVQYF.

The rearrangement links TRBV5-1 to TRBJ2-1; 7 bases are shared with TRBD1. V was clipped by 3 bases and J by 2 bases; unmatched bases: 5. This CDR3 is 15 amino acids long. CDR1 SGHRS and CDR2 YFSETQ come from the germline V gene. This chain's CDR3 is CASSSTGEPYNEQFF. CDR3 DNA: TGCGCCAGCAGCTCAACAGGGGAACCCTACAATGAGCAGTTCTTC.

The genes are TRBV6-2 or TRBV6-3 and TRBJ2-1; a possible D gene is TRBD2 (7 bases). Trimming removed 6 bases at V and 1 base at J, with 16 bases between. The germline V gene has CDR1 MNHEY and CDR2 SVGEGT. This CDR3 is 16 amino acids long. The CDR3 sequence: CASSPSGGPSYNEQFF. Here the CDR3 DNA reads TGTGCCAGCAGCCCCTCGGGGGGCCCGTCCTACAATGAGCAGTTCTTC.

This sequence joins TRBV5-4 and TRBJ2-6; D ambiguous. The length of the CDR3 is 15 residues. V lost 0 bases, J lost 1 base, and 5 bases lay in between. CDR1 is SGHNT and CDR2 is YYREEE in the germline V gene (reference sequence). The CDR3 DNA is TGTGCCAGCAGCTTGGGTGCGTCTGGGGCCAACGTCCTGACTTTC. Encoded protein: CASSLGASGANVLTF. Complete variable domain (other parts from reference TRBV5-4 and TRBJ2-6): ETGVTQSPTHLIKTRGQQVTLRCSSQSGHNTVSWYQQALGQGPQFIFQYYREEENGRGNFPPRFSGLQFPNYSSELNVNALELDDSALYLCASSLGASGANVLTFGAGSRLTVL.

The chain links TRBV28 to TRBJ2-7; D is perhaps TRBD1 (9 bases). Trimming shortened V by 7 bases and J by 4 bases, and 20 bases separated the two germline ends. The CDR3 is 15 amino acids. CDR1 is MDHEN, CDR2 SYDVKM, per germline. The CDR3 loop is CASTTGGTGRYEQYF. CDR3 nucleotide sequence: TGTGCCAGCACCACGGGGGGGACAGGGCGGTACGAGCAGTACTTC.

V usage is TRBV19 and J usage is TRBJ2-6, with a possible D match to TRBD1 (6 bases). This CDR3 is built from 14 residues. The germline CDR1 and CDR2 sequences are LNHDA and SQIVND (reference sequence). Trimming shortened V by 9 bases and J by 0 bases, and 9 bases separated the two germline ends. The CDR3 region is CASGQLSGANVLTF. CDR3 nucleotide sequence: TGTGCCAGCGGACAGCTCTCTGGGGCCAACGTCCTGACTTTC.

The genes are TRBV30 and TRBJ1-1, with D unresolved. CDR1 is GTSNPN and CDR2 is SVGIG in the germline V gene (reference sequence). This CDR3 region has 12 residues. Trimming shortened V by 4 bases and J by 3 bases, and 9 bases separated the two germline ends. The CDR3 sequence: CAWKDWDTEAFF. CDR3 nucleotides: TGTGCCTGGAAGGACTGGGACACTGAAGCTTTCTTT.

V gene TRBV5-6 combines with J gene TRBJ2-7; maybe TRBD1 (5 bases). From germline, CDR1 is SGHDT and CDR2 YYEEEE. The ends were cut back, 0 bases at V and 3 bases at J, with 13 bases in the middle. The CDR3 has 15 amino acids. The CDR3 sequence is CASSLEAGRNYEQYF. The DNA of the CDR3 is TGTGCCAGCAGCTTGGAGGCAGGGCGAAACTACGAGCAGTACTTC.

This chain connects TRBV7-3 to TRBJ2-7; TRBD1 is a possible D gene (6 bases). The germline V and J ends were trimmed by 2 bases and 6 bases, with 11 bases remaining between them. CDR1 SGHTA and CDR2 FQGTGA come from the germline V gene. This CDR3 has 13 residues. The CDR3, as DNA: TGTGCCAGCAGCTTAGGGACCAGGGGCGAGCAGTACTTC. Protein product: CASSLGTRGEQYF.

For the CDR3, the DNA is TGTGCCAGCAGCGTAGGGGGGACTAGTAACGAGCAGTACTTC. Translation: CASSVGGTSNEQYF. This chain uses TRBV9 with TRBJ2-7; 8 bases line up with TRBD2. With V trimmed by 0 bases and J by 5 bases, 4 bases remained unmatched. CDR1 and CDR2 (germline): SGDLS, YYNGEE. This CDR3 spans 14 amino acids.

The chain combines TRBV7-9 with TRBJ1-4; 9 bases match TRBD1. V lost 5 bases to trimming and J lost 7 bases; unmatched junction nucleotides: 14. CDR3 size: 17 residues. Germline assignment: CDR1 SEHNR and CDR2 FQNEAQ (reference sequence). The CDR3 region is CASSLTGGSSVGEKLFF. In DNA form, the CDR3 reads TGTGCCAGCAGCCTCACAGGGGGCTCGTCTGTGGGTGAAAAACTGTTTTTT.